Sequencing of this T cell receptor beta chain was carried out in a study of shared clonotypes between healthy human individuals. Donation came from healthy HIV-negative adults that had no recent acute infections or vaccinations. Adult Caucasians living in Nashville, Tennessee made up all of the donors. Measured with immunoSEQ multiplex PCR; TCRdb has only the in-frame clones, and not every one. The table includes 1,500,000 or so clones, 96% detected once. General study findings and limits: Enrolling few donors narrowed the genetic and exposure-history diversity that was represented. Clonotype sharing across a few donors was observed for approximately 5% of naive CD4 clonotypes.

The CDR3 spans 16 residues. Trimming took 2 bases from V and 7 from J; bases not matched to a gene: 11. The germline CDR1 and CDR2 sequences are LNHDA and SQIVND (reference sequence). For this clone: What it binds is unknown.

The sequence came from a man aged 25-40 years in good health. The V gene is TRBV19, the J gene TRBJ2-7; TRBD2 agrees at 10 bases. The material sequenced was naive CD4+ T cells sorted from blood. The subset is: CD45RA+ positively selected. The CDR3 DNA is TGTGCCAGTAGTATACAAATTAGCGGGAGGTCCCGGGAGCAGTACTTC. Its translation is CASSIQISGRSREQYF.